This T cell receptor (beta chain) derives from a study of T cells in tuberculosis. Germline CDR1 reads SGHDN; CDR2 reads FVKESK. The CDR3 is 17 residues long. V lost 3 bases, J lost 9 bases, and 24 bases lay in between. Sequencing of TCR-alpha and TCR-beta chains was unpaired. Only in-frame clones appear in the TCRdb table, and some are missing; sequencing was by immunoSEQ multiplex PCR. The sample has approximately 88,000 clones, approximately 90% seen once. Thawed, overnight-rested PBMC were stained with GMM-loaded CD1B tetramer, viability dye and anti-CD3, then sorted. C32 glucose monomycolate from Rhodococcus equi was loaded onto the CD1B tetramers. Before cryopreservation, the sorted PBMC lost their CD14-expressing monocytes. Tetramer-negative cells, approximately 110,000 per donor, were also sorted.

The specimen sequenced was CD1b-GMM tetramer-negative cells sorted from PBMCs. The sequence was obtained from an adult woman with latent tuberculosis. The genes are TRBV14 and TRBJ2-1; TRBD2 might be the D (5 bases). CDR3 nucleotides: TGTGCCAGCAGCCAGAGAGTAAGCGGAAACCCTCTGGGTGAGCAGTTCTTC. It encodes CASSQRVSGNPLGEQFF.